Reported below is one T cell receptor beta chain. Antigen unknown. The sample originates from a study of CD8+ T cells in alopecia areata. Whole-study results and caveats: Across lesional scalp, and particularly alopecia totalis/universalis, clonality surpassed that of normal scalp. Compared with mice, patients displayed less clear TCR sharing, possibly for HLA-related reasons.

Sequencing used cDNA as its template, made by extracting RNA and reverse transcribing it. The protocol was immunoSEQ multiplex PCR, while the TCRdb copy is restricted to in-frame clones and leaves out a portion. This table holds about 150,000 clones, 55% found once. The CDR3 extends over 14 amino acids. CDR1 and CDR2 (germline): MGHRA, YSYEKL. Trimming took off 0 bases at V and 2 bases at J, with 5 bases between the two ends. Using a FACSAria, the CD4+ and CD8+ T cells were sorted from the PBMCs. The source material was CD4+ T cells sorted from blood. This sequence was found in a human donor in good health. This rearrangement joins TRBV4-1 to TRBJ2-1; D unresolved. The CDR3 protein is CASSQDMTYNEQFF. In nucleotides, the CDR3 is TGCGCCAGCAGCCAAGATATGACCTACAATGAGCAGTTCTTC.